This T cell receptor beta chain was retrieved from a study of memory CD4+ T cells and cytomegalovirus serostatus. On the study more broadly: This sample comes from healthy Belgian adults, under 10 CMV seropositive, roughly 22 seronegative.

Germline values: CDR1 ENHRY, CDR2 SYGVKD. V lost 6 bases, J lost 0 bases, and 5 bases stayed unmatched. The CDR3 is made up of 15 amino acids. Original data processing: After removing out-of-frame reads, 2,204,828 distinct TCRbeta sequences remained. The repertoire was sequenced with immunoSEQ multiplex PCR; TCRdb's copy has only in-frame clones and lacks some. D and trimming were read from the DNA, whereas the V and J calls and clone size are those reported in that table. The sample carries approximately 47,000 clones, around 80% recorded once. The sort gate was single viable CD3+CD4+CD8-CD45RO+ cells for memory CD4+ T cells. Serum IgG to CMV pp150, pp28, p38 and p52 defined serostatus. After thawing, CD4+ T cells were positively selected.

The chain joins TRBV10-3 to TRBJ2-7; TRBD2 matches at 10 bases. Sequencing input: memory CD4+ T cells from blood. This sequence was found in an adult in good health and CMV-seronegative. DNA for the CDR3: TGTGCCATCAGCGCTAGCGGGGGATTCTCCTACGAGCAGTACTTC. This gives the protein CAISASGGFSYEQYF.